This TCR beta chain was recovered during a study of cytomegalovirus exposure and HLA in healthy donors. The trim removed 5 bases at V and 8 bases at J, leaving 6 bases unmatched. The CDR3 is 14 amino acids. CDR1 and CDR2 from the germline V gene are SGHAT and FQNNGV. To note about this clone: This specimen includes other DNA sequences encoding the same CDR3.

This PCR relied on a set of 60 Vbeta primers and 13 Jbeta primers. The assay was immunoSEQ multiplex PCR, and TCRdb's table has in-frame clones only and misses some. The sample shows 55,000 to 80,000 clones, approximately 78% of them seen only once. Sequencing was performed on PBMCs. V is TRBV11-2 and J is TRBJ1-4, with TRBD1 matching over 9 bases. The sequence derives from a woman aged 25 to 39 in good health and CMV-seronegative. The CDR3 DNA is TGTGCCAGCAGCCTCGGGACAGGGCAAGAAAAACTGTTTTTT. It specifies CASSLGTGQEKLFF.